This TCR beta chain was sequenced in a study of cytomegalovirus exposure and HLA in healthy donors. Vbeta (60) and Jbeta (13) primers were used in the PCR. The method was immunoSEQ multiplex PCR; TCRdb's version includes in-frame clones alone and lacks a portion of them. The sample yields about 100,000 clones, under 90% seen once. This clone was observed a few times. This CDR3 is built from 16 residues. The ends lost 4 bases at V and 4 bases at J; junction bases unmatched: 5. Germline CDR1 reads PRHDT; CDR2 reads FYEKMQ (reference sequence). Source material: PBMCs. The sequence was obtained from a woman aged 70-85 years in good health and CMV-seropositive. The chain recombines TRBV13 with TRBJ2-1; TRBD2 aligns across 12 bases. CDR3 nucleotide sequence: TGTGCCAGCAGCTCCCAAGGACTAGCGGGATACAATGAGCAGTTCTTC. Translating it yields CASSSQGLAGYNEQFF.